The clone carrying this T cell receptor (beta chain) was seen at least ten times. Its matching antigen is unknown. The method was immunoSEQ multiplex PCR; TCRdb's version includes in-frame clones alone and lacks a portion of them. The table records about 79,000 clones, 80% to 90% of them present only once. Trimming removed 3 bases at V and 2 bases at J, with 10 bases between. Germline CDR1 reads SQVTM; CDR2 reads ANQGSEA. The CDR3 has 13 residues. The data were taken from a study of OX40 agonist ivuxolimab in advanced cancers. The study's findings and limits: There were also nonresponders showing low normalized T-cell clonal expansion. Dose levels from 0.1 to 3.0 mg/kg saw CD4+ and CD8+ blood T cells expand clonally by week 6.

Blood got drawn at baseline, again on cycle 4 day 1, and then on cycle 7 day 1. The clonotype originates from an adult with an advanced solid tumor such as melanoma, head and neck, liver or kidney cancer. Sample: CD4+ or CD8+ T cells sorted from blood, taken in a trial of the OX40 agonist ivuxolimab. This sequence joins TRBV29-1 and TRBJ1-1, with D unclear. Here the CDR3 reads CSVDFSRNTEAFF. CDR3 in DNA: TGCAGCGTTGATTTTTCCAGAAACACTGAAGCTTTCTTT.